This T cell receptor beta chain was found in a study of T cell repertoires in cytomegalovirus infection. For the study at large: It was the public TCR beta signatures that indicated both CMV infection and matching HLA type. Findings and caveats of the study: HLA-C-restricted TCR beta clonotypes specific for CMV led the ex vivo response. Frequencies of public TCR beta families were cumulated, and this identified carriers of CMV plus the relevant HLA.

CDR3 size: 14 residues. The germline V gene encodes CDR1 LNHNV and CDR2 YYDKDF (reference sequence). The V and J ends lost 3 bases and 6 bases, in that order; junction bases with no gene match: 2. TCRdb fed the reads into MiXCR, producing one record per CDR3 protein. The sample carries roughly 500,000 distinct CDR3 sequences, 16% recorded once. The sample holds a few counts of this clonotype. Its specificity is unknown. The material sequenced was CD8+ T cells from PBMCs. V usage is TRBV15 and J usage is TRBJ2-1, with 10 positions matching TRBD2. This TCR was sampled from a human donor in good health (CMV status not recorded). Some clones in this sample may be carry-over from other donors' samples. CDR3 nucleotide sequence: TGTGCCACCAGCAGTACTAGCGGGGTCAATGAGCAGTTCTTC. It codes for CATSSTSGVNEQFF.